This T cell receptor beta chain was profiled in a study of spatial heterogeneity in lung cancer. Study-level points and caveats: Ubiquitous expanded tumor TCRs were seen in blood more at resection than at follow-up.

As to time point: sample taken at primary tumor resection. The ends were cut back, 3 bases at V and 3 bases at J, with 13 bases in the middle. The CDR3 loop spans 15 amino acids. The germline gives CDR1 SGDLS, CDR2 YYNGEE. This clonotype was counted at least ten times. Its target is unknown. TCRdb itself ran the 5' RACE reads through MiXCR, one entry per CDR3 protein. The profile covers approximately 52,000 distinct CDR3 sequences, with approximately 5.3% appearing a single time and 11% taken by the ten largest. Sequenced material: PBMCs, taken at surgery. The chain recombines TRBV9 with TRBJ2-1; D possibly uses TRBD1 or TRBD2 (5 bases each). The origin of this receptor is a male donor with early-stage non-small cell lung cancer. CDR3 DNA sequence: TGTGCCAGCAGCGCCGAGGGGATGTACTACAATGAGCAGTTCTTC. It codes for CASSAEGMYYNEQFF.